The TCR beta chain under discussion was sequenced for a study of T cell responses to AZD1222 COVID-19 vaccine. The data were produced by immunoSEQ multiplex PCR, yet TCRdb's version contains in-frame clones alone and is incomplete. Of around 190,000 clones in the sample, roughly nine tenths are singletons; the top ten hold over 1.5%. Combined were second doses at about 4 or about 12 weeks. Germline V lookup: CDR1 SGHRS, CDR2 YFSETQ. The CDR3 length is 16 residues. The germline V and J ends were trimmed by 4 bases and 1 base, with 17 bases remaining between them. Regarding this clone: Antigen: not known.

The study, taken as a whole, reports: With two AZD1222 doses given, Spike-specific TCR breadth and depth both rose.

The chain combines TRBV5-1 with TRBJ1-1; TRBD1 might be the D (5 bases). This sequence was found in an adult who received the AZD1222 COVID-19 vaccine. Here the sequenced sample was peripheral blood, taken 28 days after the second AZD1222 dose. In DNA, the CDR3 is TGCGCCAGCAGCCGTATTCCGGGACGCCGGAACACTGAAGCTTTCTTT. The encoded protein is CASSRIPGRRNTEAFF.